These 8 T cell receptor beta chains came from one sample sequenced in a study of blood T cells in healthy people across ages. A sample-barcoded 5' primer and a J-beta primer mix were used in a second PCR of about 7 to 11 cycles. MiXCR, run by TCRdb on the 5' RACE reads, gives a single entry per CDR3 protein. The sample yields some 1.7 million distinct CDR3 sequences, about 30% seen once. Source material: blood. Source of these receptors: a woman in her thirties in good health.

The chain recombines TRBV21-1 with TRBJ2-4; TRBD2, the table's D call, was not compared with the DNA. The DNA matches TRBJ2-7 better at its end, which makes the J call doubtful. TRBV21-1 is marked as a pseudogene. This CDR3 has 16 amino acids. CDR3 in DNA: TGTGCCAGCAGCCCCCCGCGCGGAACTAGGCGAGACGAGCAGTACTTC. As protein: CASSPPRGTRRDEQYF.

J is TRBJ2-1 and V is TRBV14, with 8 bases matching TRBD2. The length of the CDR3 is 17 residues. CDR1 and CDR2 (germline): SGHDN, FVKESK. V gave up 4 bases and J gave up 4 bases; unmatched junction bases: 12. As DNA, the CDR3 is TGTGCCAGCAGCCGAATGAATCGGGGGGGCCCTTACAATGAGCAGTTCTTC. It encodes CASSRMNRGGPYNEQFF.

This clonotype occurred many times. This chain uses TRBV7-2 with TRBJ2-7, with D perhaps matching TRBD1 (5 bases). V was clipped by 3 bases and J by 7 bases, with 16 bases between them. The CDR3 has 14 residues. Germline V gene data show CDR1 as SGHTA and CDR2 as FQGNSA. The CDR3 loop is CASSFSGLQREQYF. In DNA form, the CDR3 reads TGTGCCAGCAGCTTTTCAGGGCTGCAGCGAGAGCAGTACTTC.

The rearrangement links TRBV30 to TRBJ1-5; 10 positions agree with TRBD1. The junction had 1 base not matched to a gene; V was cut back by 0 bases and J by 5 bases. CDR3 size: 14 residues. Germline values: CDR1 GTSNPN, CDR2 SVGIG (reference sequence). This CDR3 is CAWSVGTGDQPQHF. The DNA of the CDR3 is TGTGCCTGGAGTGTAGGGACAGGGGATCAGCCCCAGCATTTT.

In its sample, this clonotype was seen a few times. A single base separates this from a much larger clone, so it may be a read error. The chain employs TRBV10-3 and TRBJ2-7; D uncertain. The germline V and J ends were trimmed by 10 bases and 4 bases, with 17 bases remaining between them. Germline V gene data show CDR1 as ENHRY and CDR2 as SYGVKD. This CDR3 region has 13 residues. This CDR3 reads CATGIRPNYEQYF. DNA of the CDR3: TGTGCCACAGGAATCAGACCGAATTACGAGCAGTACTTC.

In regard to this clonotype: Since a much larger clone is just one base distant, this may be a read error. The gene calls are TRBV29-1 and TRBJ2-7; D not certain. Germline CDR1 and CDR2: SQVTM and ANQGSEA. Trimming removed 6 bases at V and 3 bases at J, with 9 bases between. The CDR3 has 11 amino acids. Written as DNA, the CDR3 is TGCAGCGTAGGACGGCGCTACGAGCAGTACTTC. Protein: CSVGRRYEQYF.

The chain couples TRBV14 to TRBJ2-1; TRBD2 matches at 10 bases. CDR3 length: 13 amino acids. Germline trimming cut 4 bases from V and 13 bases from J; bases unmatched to any gene: 7. Germline CDR1 and CDR2: SGHDN and FVKESK. The CDR3 spells CASSPTGLALQFF. CDR3 DNA sequence: TGTGCCAGCAGCCCCACGGGACTAGCGTTACAGTTCTTC.

This clonotype was picked up a small number of times. V usage is TRBV7-2 and J usage is TRBJ2-4, with D possibly being TRBD2 (7 bases). The last part of the DNA fits TRBJ2-7 better; the J call may be wrong. Looked up from germline, CDR1 is SGHTA and CDR2 is FQGNSA. CDR3 size: 15 residues. CDR3 sequence (DNA): TGTGCCAGCAGCCGAGGGAAGCGGGACATCGACGAGCAGTACTTC. It specifies CASSRGKRDIDEQYF.